The clone carrying this T cell receptor (beta chain) was observed once. This sample was taken from a study of CD8 T cells in Susac syndrome. An amount of RNA that ranged from 0.5 to 1 ug was reverse transcribed with random hexamers. One entry per CDR3 protein results from TCRdb running MiXCR on the immunoSEQ multiplex PCR reads. This sample yields about 66,000 distinct CDR3 sequences, of which approximately 94% are seen a single time; 0.5% to 0.6% belongs to the top ten. CDR1 and CDR2 from the germline V gene are SEHNR and FQNEAQ (reference sequence). Between the trimmed V and J ends, which lost 4 bases and 5 bases, there was a span of 9 bases. This CDR3 is 12 amino acids long.

This sequence joins TRBV7-9 and TRBJ2-7; no clear D gene. The receptor comes from a human donor with multiple sclerosis. The material sequenced was CD8+ T cells from PBMCs. The CDR3 DNA follows: TGTGCCAGCAGCTCCGAAGAGAACGAGCAGTACTTC. It encodes CASSSEENEQYF.